This entry lists 28 T cell receptor beta chains sequenced from one sample in a study of regulatory T cells in long-lasting Graves disease. Combining iRepertoire HTBI primers with Arm-PCR of CDR3 regions, the authors built TCR beta libraries. TCRdb used MiXCR to reprocess the multiplex PCR reads, holding one entry per CDR3 protein. The profile covers about 460,000 distinct CDR3 sequences, with 20% to 25% appearing a single time and around 13% taken by the ten largest. Indicated time point: persistent/refractory GD, antithyroid drugs over 5 years with positive TRAb. Isolated PBMC RNA provided the starting material for the TCR library. Sequencing used peripheral blood mononuclear cells (PBMCs), obtained when the disease was refractory, from a patient treated with antithyroid drugs. These receptors came from a female donor with Graves disease.

This clonotype was found many times. The J gene is TRBJ2-5, the V gene TRBV29-1, with TRBD2 matching over 11 bases. Germline values: CDR1 SQVTM, CDR2 ANQGSEA. V shed 2 bases, J shed 7 bases, and the junction held 6 bases outside the gene matches. The CDR3 consists of 14 residues. CDR3 DNA: TGCAGCGTTGAAAATACCGGGACTAGCGGGACCCAGTACTTC. Protein product: CSVENTGTSGTQYF. The full variable domain, rest sourced from reference TRBV29-1 and TRBJ2-5, is SAVISQKPSRDICQRGTSLTIQCQVDSQVTMMFWYRQQPGQSLTLIATANQGSEATYESGFVIDKFPISRPNLTFSTLTVSNMSPEDSSIYLCSVENTGTSGTQYFGPGTRLLVL.

The CDR3 loop is CSAPTGIGTDTQYF. For the CDR3, the DNA is TGCAGTGCTCCGACAGGGATTGGCACAGATACGCAGTATTTT. J is TRBJ2-3 and V is TRBV20-1; TRBD1 matches 7 bases. The CDR3 totals 14 residues. Germline V gives CDR1 DFQATT, CDR2 SNEGSKA (reference sequence). V lost 5 bases and J lost 1; bases outside the gene matches: 6.

This clonotype was recorded at least ten times. The rearrangement uses TRBV28 and TRBJ2-7, with 9 positions matching TRBD2. The CDR3 has 15 residues. The V gene end was trimmed by 7 bases and the J gene end by 1 base; junction bases not matched to a gene: 8. Germline V gene sequence: CDR1 MDHEN, CDR2 SYDVKM. For the CDR3, the DNA is TGTGCCAGCACCTCAGCTAGCGGGAATTCCTACGAGCAGTACTTC. It is translated as CASTSASGNSYEQYF.

This rearrangement joins TRBV3-1 to TRBJ2-7; unclear D gene. Trimming pared 1 base from V and 2 bases from J, leaving 12 bases between. The CDR3 has 15 residues. Germline lookup yields CDR1 LGHDT and CDR2 YNNKEL (reference sequence). CDR3 in amino acids: CASSQAAVETYEQYF. DNA of the CDR3: TGTGCCAGCAGCCAAGCGGCGGTCGAAACCTACGAGCAGTACTTC.

This clonotype occurred many times. CDR3 region: CASSPPVGVGSPLHF. The CDR3, as DNA: TGTGCCAGCAGTCCGCCGGTAGGGGTCGGTTCACCCCTCCACTTT. V is TRBV28 and J is TRBJ1-6; D may be TRBD1 (5 bases). The germline gives CDR1 MDHEN, CDR2 SYDVKM. CDR3 length equals 15 residues. Trimming cost V 5 bases and J 9 bases, with 17 bases left between them.

This clonotype was detected many times. The CDR3 DNA sequence: TGTGCCAGCAGTTTATTCGGGATCGGGGAGACCCAGTACTTC. It codes for CASSLFGIGETQYF. The V call is TRBV28, the J call TRBJ2-5; D is possibly TRBD2 (5 bases). The germline V and J ends were trimmed by 1 base and 5 bases, with 11 bases remaining between them. The germline V gene encodes CDR1 MDHEN and CDR2 SYDVKM. This CDR3 spans 14 amino acids.

The chain carries TRBV6-1 and TRBJ2-7, with 7 bases that match TRBD1. Germline V lookup: CDR1 MNHNS, CDR2 SASEGT. V shed 6 bases and J 2 bases; nucleotides not matched to a gene: 7. The CDR3 length is 14 residues. For the CDR3, the DNA is TGTGCCAGCAGAAGACAGGGTTTTCCCTACGAGCAGTACTTC. This translates into CASRRQGFPYEQYF.

J is TRBJ1-5 and V is TRBV12-3 or TRBV12-4; a weak D match, TRBD1 (5 bases). This CDR3 comprises 16 residues. V lost 6 bases and J lost 0, with 15 bases in between. This CDR3 is CASRARGGYSNQPQHF. The CDR3 DNA is TGTGCCAGCAGGGCCCGCGGGGGGTATAGCAATCAGCCCCAGCATTTT.

The chain carries TRBV15 and TRBJ2-7, with no clear D. The CDR3 has 16 amino acids. Trimming took off 0 bases at V and 1 base at J, with 13 bases between the two ends. CDR1 is LNHNV, CDR2 YYDKDF, per germline (reference sequence). CDR3 region: CATSRDRPDTSYEQYF. CDR3 DNA sequence: TGTGCCACCAGCAGAGATCGGCCGGATACGTCCTACGAGCAGTACTTC.

In its sample, this clonotype was seen many times. CDR3 protein: CASRRQENYGYTF. DNA for the CDR3: TGTGCCAGCAGGAGACAGGAGAACTATGGCTACACCTTC. The J gene is TRBJ1-2, the V gene TRBV6-1; possible D gene TRBD1, 6 bases. Germline V gives CDR1 MNHNS, CDR2 SASEGT. This CDR3 is 13 amino acids long. The V gene lost 6 bases and the J gene lost 2 bases, with 10 bases spanning the gap.

The chain recombines TRBV20-1 with TRBJ1-1, with D possibly TRBD1 on 5 matching bases. The CDR3 has 13 amino acids. Germline lookup yields CDR1 DFQATT and CDR2 SNEGSKA (reference sequence). V was cut by 3 bases and J by 8 bases, with 16 bases left in between. The CDR3 loop reads CSARRQSPEEAFF. As DNA, the CDR3 is TGCAGTGCTAGGAGACAGTCTCCTGAAGAAGCTTTCTTT.

This chain connects TRBV6-2 or TRBV6-3 to TRBJ1-6, with D tentatively TRBD1 (5 bases). Germline V gene sequence: CDR1 MNHEY, CDR2 SVGEGT. V shed 7 bases and J shed 7 bases, with 8 bases lying between them. The CDR3 is 12 residues long. As DNA, the CDR3 is TGTGCCAGCACCAGGGACAATTCACCCCTCCACTTT. Amino acids: CASTRDNSPLHF.

This clonotype was observed at least ten times. The chain combines TRBV20-1 with TRBJ1-1; possibly TRBD1 for D (6 bases). Germline-derived CDR1 and CDR2 are DFQATT and SNEGSKA (reference sequence). V lost 5 bases and J lost 3, with 13 bases in between. This CDR3 comprises 13 residues. CDR3 sequence (DNA): TGCAGTGCTGGACAGATTCTCGACACTGAAGCTTTCTTT. It specifies CSAGQILDTEAFF.

The table lists this clonotype with a few counts. The chain recombines TRBV14 with TRBJ2-7; TRBD1 matches at 7 bases. Trimming removed 4 bases from V and 0 bases from J; junction bases left unmatched: 6. There are 15 residues in the CDR3. The germline gives CDR1 SGHDN, CDR2 FVKESK. The CDR3 DNA reads as TGTGCCAGCAGCCTAACGGGACAGATCTCCTACGAGCAGTACTTC. The encoded protein is CASSLTGQISYEQYF.

The CDR3 nucleotides read TGTGCCAGTACCCCCGCCGTTAGTCAGCCCCAGCATTTT. Its translation: CASTPAVSQPQHF. V and J are TRBV19 and TRBJ1-5; no firm D call. Germline CDR1 and CDR2: LNHDA and SQIVND (reference sequence). The V and J ends lost 7 bases and 6 bases respectively, with 13 bases between them. The length of the CDR3 is 13 residues.

Notes on this clonotype: A clone one base away is much larger, so this may be a read error. The chain combines TRBV10-2 with TRBJ1-4; 9 nucleotides line up with TRBD1. V lost 3 bases and J lost 7; bases outside the gene matches: 3. The length of the CDR3 is 14 residues. CDR1 and CDR2 from the germline V gene are WSHSY and SAAADI. The CDR3 DNA follows: TGCGCCAGCAGTGATCCGGGACAGGGTGAAAAACTGTTTTTT. Translated, it gives CASSDPGQGEKLFF.

This clonotype came up a few times. This sequence joins TRBV30 and TRBJ2-5; D is unresolved. This CDR3 region has 12 residues. Between the trimmed V and J ends, which lost 3 bases and 2 bases, there was a span of 7 bases. Germline V gene sequence: CDR1 GTSNPN, CDR2 SVGIG (reference sequence). The CDR3 nucleotides are TGTGCCTGGAGCCAAGGGCAAGAGACCCAGTACTTC. Amino acid sequence: CAWSQGQETQYF.

The chain is built from TRBV7-2 and TRBJ2-7; 14 nucleotides align to TRBD2. V lost 5 bases to trimming and J lost 1 base; unmatched junction nucleotides: 7. Per germline, CDR1 SGHTA and CDR2 FQGNSA. This CDR3 region has 17 residues. The CDR3 loop reads CASSIRRTSGGSYEQYF. The CDR3 bases are TGTGCCAGCAGCATAAGACGGACTAGCGGGGGGTCCTACGAGCAGTACTTC.

In regard to this clonotype: A read error may explain this, as a much larger clone is one base away. This chain joins TRBV9 and TRBJ2-2; no clear D gene. Germline V gene sequence: CDR1 SGDLS, CDR2 YYNGEE. Trimming left V 0 bases short and J 0 bases short, with 3 bases between. The CDR3 loop spans 14 amino acids. CDR3 in DNA: TGTGCCAGCAGCGTAGACCCGAACACCGGGGAGCTGTTTTTT. Amino acids: CASSVDPNTGELFF.

The table lists this clonotype with a few counts. This chain connects TRBV15 to TRBJ1-1; 8 bases map to TRBD1. In germline, CDR1 is LNHNV, CDR2 YYDKDF (reference sequence). The V segment lost 4 bases and the J segment 1 base; nucleotides outside the gene matches: 2. The CDR3 contains 14 residues. The CDR3 DNA sequence: TGTGCCACCAGCATCGGACAGGGGAACACTGAAGCTTTCTTT. This codes for CATSIGQGNTEAFF.

J is TRBJ2-7 and V is TRBV7-9, with D possibly matching TRBD1 (6 bases). The CDR3 has 15 amino acids. V dropped 0 bases and J dropped 2 bases, with 11 bases sitting between them. The germline V gene encodes CDR1 SEHNR and CDR2 FQNEAQ (reference sequence). The CDR3 is CASSLARQAAYEQYF. CDR3 in DNA: TGTGCCAGCAGCTTAGCGCGACAGGCGGCCTACGAGCAGTACTTC.

This clonotype was observed many times. The chain joins TRBV30 to TRBJ1-4; the D gene is possibly TRBD1 (6 bases). Trimming removed 1 base at V and 7 bases at J, with 13 bases between. CDR3 length: 14 residues. Germline CDR1 GTSNPN, CDR2 SVGIG (reference sequence). Here the CDR3 DNA reads TGTGCCTGGAGTGAGTGGGGGCTCCTTGAAAAACTGTTTTTT. It yields the protein CAWSEWGLLEKLFF.

This clonotype was found many times. This sequence joins TRBV7-2 and TRBJ1-1, with D unclear. Trimming left V 1 base short and J 0 bases short, with 12 bases between. From germline, CDR1 is SGHTA and CDR2 FQGNSA. The CDR3 loop spans 16 amino acids. In DNA, the CDR3 is TGTGCCAGCAGCTTAGTCGTAGGGAATCTGAACACTGAAGCTTTCTTT. Translated: CASSLVVGNLNTEAFF.

In its sample, this clonotype was seen once. This sequence joins TRBV19 and TRBJ1-1, with D tentatively TRBD1 (5 bases). V lost 7 bases and J 5 bases, leaving 17 bases between the germline ends. The germline V gene has CDR1 LNHDA and CDR2 SQIVND (reference sequence). The CDR3 loop spans 14 amino acids. In DNA, the CDR3 is TGTGCCAGTATGCAGGGTTCTTTAGGGACTGAAGCTTTCTTT. It yields the protein CASMQGSLGTEAFF.

This clonotype was seen ten or more times. The V call is TRBV7-2, the J call TRBJ2-5; 11 bases align to TRBD2. Germline values: CDR1 SGHTA, CDR2 FQGNSA. V was pared by 6 bases and J by 4 bases, with 7 bases of the junction left unmatched. The CDR3 loop spans 15 amino acids. CDR3 residues: CASSSSGGTGETQYF. CDR3 coding DNA: TGTGCCAGCAGTTCTAGCGGGGGGACGGGAGAGACCCAGTACTTC.

The chain is built from TRBV14 and TRBJ2-3; TRBD2 is a possible D gene (5 bases). This CDR3 has 16 amino acids. CDR1 SGHDN and CDR2 FVKESK come from the germline V gene. V gave up 1 base and J gave up 1 base, with 12 bases separating them. CDR3 region: CASSQGTGWGTDTQYF. The CDR3 nucleotides read TGTGCCAGCAGCCAAGGCACGGGATGGGGCACAGATACGCAGTATTTT.

V is TRBV7-2 and J is TRBJ2-6; D gene unclear. This CDR3 comprises 16 residues. Looked up from germline, CDR1 is SGHTA and CDR2 is FQGNSA. V lost 2 bases, J lost 0 bases, and 8 bases lay in between. For the CDR3, the DNA is TGTGCCAGCAGCTTAACGTCCAGCTCTGGGGCCAACGTCCTGACTTTC. Translating it yields CASSLTSSSGANVLTF.

In its sample, this clonotype was seen a few times. The rearrangement joins TRBV5-1 to TRBJ1-4; D not resolved. The V gene's germline CDR1 is SGHRS and CDR2 YFSETQ. This CDR3 has 13 residues. Trimming took 0 bases from V and 4 from J, leaving 4 bases between them. CDR3 protein: CASSLEFNEKLFF. CDR3 nucleotides: TGCGCCAGCAGCTTGGAGTTTAATGAAAAACTGTTTTTT.